The 7 T cell receptor beta chains listed next were all sequenced from one sample in a study of T cell changes during pregnancy in multiple sclerosis. Sequenced by immunoSEQ multiplex PCR; TCRdb stores in-frame clones only, minus some. Altogether roughly 64,000 clones are present, around 96% being singletons, with the ten largest covering over 2%. The sample here was CD8+ T cells from peripheral blood mononuclear cells, taken after pregnancy. The receptors were sampled from a female donor with multiple sclerosis, enrolled in a pregnancy study.

This clone was seen just once. CDR3 loop: CASSEMVGGSNQPQHF. DNA for the CDR3: TGTGCCAGCAGTGAGATGGTAGGGGGTAGCAATCAGCCCCAGCATTTT. The V call is TRBV25-1, the J call TRBJ1-5; TRBD1 might be the D (6 bases). Germline V gene data show CDR1 as MGHDK and CDR2 as SYGVNS. The V end was cut by 3 bases, the J end by 0 bases, with 12 bases between. The CDR3 extends over 16 amino acids.

The V call is TRBV30, the J call TRBJ2-7, with TRBD2 identical over 8 bases. From germline, CDR1 is GTSNPN and CDR2 SVGIG (reference sequence). The CDR3 is 13 amino acids. With 0 bases clipped from V and 2 bases from J, the junction kept 0 bases outside the gene matches. This CDR3 is CAWSVGLAYEQYF. The CDR3 DNA sequence: TGTGCCTGGAGTGTGGGACTAGCCTACGAGCAGTACTTC.

The chain carries TRBV2 and TRBJ2-2; 7 bases are a match to TRBD2. Germline CDR1 is SNHLY and CDR2 is FYNNEI. The CDR3 has 15 residues. The trim removed 7 bases at V and 5 bases at J, leaving 10 bases unmatched. The CDR3 coding sequence is TGTGCCAGCAATGACGGGAGGCACCCGACCGGGGAGCTGTTTTTT. This codes for CASNDGRHPTGELFF.

The chain links TRBV27 to TRBJ2-7; D uncertain. Between the trimmed V and J ends, which lost 8 bases and 4 bases, there was a span of 18 bases. Germline V gene lookup returns CDR1 MNHEY and CDR2 SMNVEV (reference sequence). This CDR3 is 14 amino acids long. This CDR3 reads CASLSRASRYEQYF. The CDR3 nucleotides read TGTGCCAGCCTTAGTCGAGCATCGAGATACGAGCAGTACTTC.

The chain joins TRBV27 to TRBJ1-2; possibly TRBD1 for D (5 bases). With 6 bases removed from V and 5 bases from J, the gap between germline ends came to 16 bases. The CDR3 runs to 14 residues. Germline loops: CDR1 MNHEY, CDR2 SMNVEV (reference sequence). CDR3 nucleotide sequence: TGTGCCAGCAGCCCTATTGGGCAGGGATATGGCTACACCTTC. Protein product: CASSPIGQGYGYTF.

The rearrangement uses TRBV2 and TRBJ2-5; unclear D gene. The J call may be incorrect, as the DNA end agrees better with TRBJ2-7. In germline, CDR1 is SNHLY, CDR2 FYNNEI. There are 12 residues in the CDR3. Written as DNA, the CDR3 is TGTGCCAGCAGTGAATCGGTTTACGAGCAGTACTTC. Translated, it gives CASSESVYEQYF.

The chain combines TRBV28 with TRBJ1-2; 9 bases fit TRBD1. Germline CDR1 is MDHEN and CDR2 is SYDVKM. CDR3 length: 15 residues. V lost 3 bases and J lost 3; bases outside the gene matches: 5. The CDR3 spells CASSLEDRGDYGYTF. The CDR3 nucleotides are TGTGCCAGCAGTTTGGAGGACAGGGGAGACTATGGCTACACCTTC.